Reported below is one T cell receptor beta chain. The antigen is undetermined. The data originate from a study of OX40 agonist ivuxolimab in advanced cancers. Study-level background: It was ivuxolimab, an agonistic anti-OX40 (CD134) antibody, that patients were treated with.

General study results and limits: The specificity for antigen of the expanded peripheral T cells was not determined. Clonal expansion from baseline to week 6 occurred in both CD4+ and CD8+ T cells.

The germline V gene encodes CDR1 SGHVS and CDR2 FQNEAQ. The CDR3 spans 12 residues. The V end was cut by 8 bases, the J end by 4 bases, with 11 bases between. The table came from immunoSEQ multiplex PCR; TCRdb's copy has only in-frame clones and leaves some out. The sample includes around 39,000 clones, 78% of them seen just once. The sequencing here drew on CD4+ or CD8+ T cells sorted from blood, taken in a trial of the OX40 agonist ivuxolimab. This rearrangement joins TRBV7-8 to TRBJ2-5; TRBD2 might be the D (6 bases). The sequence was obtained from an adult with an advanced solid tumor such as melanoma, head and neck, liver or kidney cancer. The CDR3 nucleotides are TGTGCCAGCGGCGGGAATGGAGAGACCCAGTACTTC. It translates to CASGGNGETQYF.